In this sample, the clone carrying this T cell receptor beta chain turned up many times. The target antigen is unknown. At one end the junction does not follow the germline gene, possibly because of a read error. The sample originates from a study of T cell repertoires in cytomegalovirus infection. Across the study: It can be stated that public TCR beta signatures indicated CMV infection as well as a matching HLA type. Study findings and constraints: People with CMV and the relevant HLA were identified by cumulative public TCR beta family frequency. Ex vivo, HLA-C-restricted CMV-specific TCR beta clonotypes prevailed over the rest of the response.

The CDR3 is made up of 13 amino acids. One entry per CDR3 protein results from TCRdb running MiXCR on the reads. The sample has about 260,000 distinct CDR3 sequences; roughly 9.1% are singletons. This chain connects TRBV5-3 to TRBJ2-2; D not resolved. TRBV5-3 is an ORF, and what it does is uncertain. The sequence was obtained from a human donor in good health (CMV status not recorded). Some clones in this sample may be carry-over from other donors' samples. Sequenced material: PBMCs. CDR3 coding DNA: TGTGCCAGCAGCTTTGTTTTGGCCGGGGAGCTGTTTTTT. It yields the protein CASSFVLAGELFF.